These 27 T cell receptor beta chains originate from one sample sequenced in a study of T cell responses to AZD1222 COVID-19 vaccine. TCRdb's table, derived via immunoSEQ multiplex PCR, lists solely in-frame clones and lacks some. The sample comprises about 140,000 clones, 80% to 90% of which are singletons, and roughly 1.5% rests with the top ten. The material was peripheral blood, obtained on day 0 of AZD1222 vaccination. These receptors came from an adult in good health.

The V call is TRBV7-8, the J call TRBJ2-7, with 13 positions matching TRBD2. The CDR3 contains 15 residues. Germline CDR1 reads SGHVS; CDR2 reads FQNEAQ. V trimming: 5 bases; J trimming: 4 bases; junction bases outside the gene matches: 5. The CDR3 coding sequence is TGTGCCAGCAGCCGTAGGACTAGCGGGAGTTACGAGCAGTACTTC. This sequence encodes CASSRRTSGSYEQYF.

The chain employs TRBV7-9 and TRBJ1-3; TRBD1 matches 10 bases. The CDR3 sequence is 15 residues long. The V gene's germline CDR1 is SEHNR and CDR2 FQNEAQ (reference sequence). Germline trimming cut 3 bases from V and 4 bases from J; bases unmatched to any gene: 3. CDR3 residues: CASSLGQGIGNTIYF. The CDR3 nucleotides read TGTGCCAGCAGCTTGGGACAGGGGATCGGAAACACCATATATTTT.

J is TRBJ1-4 and V is TRBV21-1. TRBV21-1 counts as a pseudogene. This CDR3 region has 16 residues. CDR3 region: CASSNPGGHRNEKLFF. DNA of the CDR3: TGTGCCAGCAGCAACCCCGGGGGCCACCGTAATGAAAAACTGTTTTTT.

The chain has TRBV7-8 and TRBJ1-2, with TRBD1 matching 7 bases. CDR3 length equals 16 residues. V lost 5 bases to trimming and J lost 5 bases; unmatched junction nucleotides: 14. Germline V gene lookup returns CDR1 SGHVS and CDR2 FQNEAQ. As DNA, the CDR3 is TGTGCCAGCAGCCCGAGGGACAGAAGGGGCGTATATGGCTACACCTTC. The encoded protein is CASSPRDRRGVYGYTF.

The chain recombines TRBV5-1 with TRBJ1-1, with D perhaps matching TRBD1 (5 bases). The CDR3 is 16 residues long. V was clipped by 0 bases and J by 10 bases, with 22 bases between them. Per germline, CDR1 SGHRS and CDR2 YFSETQ. The CDR3 region has the DNA TGCGCCAGCAGCTTGGTATCCTGGGGGTTCAGTCTCGGAGCTTTCTTT. Translated: CASSLVSWGFSLGAFF.

The V and J genes are TRBV18 and TRBJ2-2; maybe TRBD1 (6 bases). Germline CDR1 reads KGHSH; CDR2 reads LQKENI. Trimming stripped 6 bases from V and 4 bases from J, with 12 bases between. The CDR3 loop spans 14 amino acids. CDR3 residues: CASSRTEGTGELFF. CDR3 in DNA: TGTGCCAGCTCGCGGACAGAAGGCACCGGGGAGCTGTTTTTT.

The chain couples TRBV3-1 (or the pseudogene TRBV3-2) to TRBJ1-4; D is perhaps TRBD1 (6 bases). The CDR3 runs 17 residues. With 3 bases removed from V and 0 bases from J, the gap between germline ends came to 14 bases. The germline V gene has CDR1 LGHDT and CDR2 YNNKEL (reference sequence). CDR3 nucleotides: TGTGCCAGCAGCCAGCAGGGGAGTAGGTCAACTAATGAAAAACTGTTTTTT. Translating it yields CASSQQGSRSTNEKLFF.

The chain has TRBV19 and TRBJ2-3; possible D gene TRBD2, 6 bases. V was cut by 5 bases and J by 3 bases, with 15 bases left in between. Germline loops: CDR1 LNHDA, CDR2 SQIVND (reference sequence). This CDR3 contains 15 residues. The CDR3 region is CASSHPGLQTDTQYF. As DNA, the CDR3 is TGTGCCAGTAGTCATCCGGGACTGCAGACAGATACGCAGTATTTT.

The CDR3 bases are TGTGCCAGCAGTCGAGAGCGGGACCAGCCCCAGCATTTT. This sequence encodes CASSRERDQPQHF. The chain carries TRBV6-5 and TRBJ1-5; D possibly corresponds to TRBD1 (5 bases). V was clipped by 5 bases and J by 7 bases, with 12 bases between them. The CDR3 extends over 13 amino acids. The germline V gene has CDR1 MNHEY and CDR2 SVGAGI.

V usage is TRBV19 and J usage is TRBJ1-1; no firm D call. V lost 7 bases and J 12 bases, leaving 24 bases between the germline ends. Germline values: CDR1 LNHDA, CDR2 SQIVND (reference sequence). The CDR3 is made up of 14 amino acids. The CDR3 DNA sequence: TGTGCCAGTAAGATAGAAGGCTTTTTTTCGACATCTTTCTTT. Protein sequence: CASKIEGFFSTSFF.

The chain links TRBV3-1 (or the pseudogene TRBV3-2) to TRBJ2-1, with D uncertain. This CDR3 is 11 amino acids long. The V end lost 1 base, the J end lost 8 bases, and 3 bases lay between the germline ends. Germline V gene data show CDR1 as LGHDT and CDR2 as YNNKEL (reference sequence). The CDR3 loop reads CASSQVHEQFF. The CDR3 nucleotides are TGTGCCAGCAGCCAAGTGCATGAGCAGTTCTTC.

This clone appeared once. This chain links TRBV11-2 with TRBJ1-1; D call uncertain. Germline values: CDR1 SGHAT, CDR2 FQNNGV. The CDR3 sequence is 17 residues long. V gave up 5 bases and J gave up 6 bases, with 25 bases separating them. CDR3 coding DNA: TGTGCCAGCAGCAACTACCCGGGGTGGGGAGGGAGGTCTGAAGCTTTCTTT. As protein: CASSNYPGWGGRSEAFF.

In DNA form, the CDR3 reads TGTGCCAGCAGCTTCGGAGGGGATAGCTATGGCTACACCTTC. Encoded protein: CASSFGGDSYGYTF. This chain links TRBV5-5 with TRBJ1-2; D might be TRBD1 (5 bases). Germline assignment: CDR1 SGHKS and CDR2 YYEKEE (reference sequence). CDR3 size: 14 residues. V lost 2 bases to trimming and J lost 4 bases, with 12 bases between them.

As concerns this clone: Relative to the germline gene, one junction end is altered; a read error may explain this. The chain has TRBV10-3 and TRBJ2-3, with D hard to call. There are 11 residues in the CDR3. Germline CDR1 and CDR2: ENHRY and SYGVKD. The CDR3, as DNA: TGTGCCATCAGTCAGTCAGATACGCAGTATTTT. Translated: CAISQSDTQYF.

The table lists this clone with a few counts. This CDR3 is CASSFALNTEAFF. CDR3 coding DNA: TGTGCCAGCAGTTTTGCCCTAAACACTGAAGCTTTCTTT. V gene TRBV12-3 or TRBV12-4 combines with J gene TRBJ1-1; no reliable D call. Trimming shortened V by 3 bases and J by 2 bases, and 7 bases separated the two germline ends. The CDR3 consists of 13 residues.

The CDR3 nucleotides are TGTGCCAGCAGTGACACAGGTGACTACACCTTC. Protein product: CASSDTGDYTF. The chain combines TRBV6-1 with TRBJ1-2; D perhaps matches TRBD1 (5 bases). The CDR3 extends over 11 amino acids. V dropped 3 bases and J dropped 10 bases, with 9 bases sitting between them. The germline V gene encodes CDR1 MNHNS and CDR2 SASEGT.

V is TRBV12-3 or TRBV12-4 and J is TRBJ1-2; 8 bases are shared with TRBD1. The J segment lost 12 bases and the V segment lost 5 bases, leaving 11 bases of the junction unmatched. CDR3 size: 13 residues. The CDR3 coding sequence is TGTGCCAGCAGTAGCCGAGGGGGACAGGCCCACACCTTC. Translation: CASSSRGGQAHTF.

This clone was picked up one time. This sequence joins TRBV7-9 and TRBJ1-4; possible D gene TRBD1, 5 bases. Germline V CDR1 and CDR2: SEHNR, FQNEAQ (reference sequence). The V gene lost 1 base and the J gene lost 5 bases, with 11 bases spanning the gap. CDR3 length equals 15 residues. The CDR3 reads CASSLVGAGNEKLFF. Here the CDR3 DNA reads TGTGCCAGCAGCTTAGTAGGGGCCGGGAATGAAAAACTGTTTTTT.

This clone is a singleton in its sample. The genes are TRBV2 and TRBJ2-6, with D perhaps TRBD2 (7 bases). The CDR3 loop spans 16 amino acids. Trimming shortened V by 4 bases and J by 0 bases, and 10 bases separated the two germline ends. CDR1 is SNHLY, CDR2 FYNNEI, per germline. The CDR3 coding sequence is TGTGCCAGCAGTGGGGAGGGGGGCTCTGGGGCCAACGTCCTGACTTTC. Its protein product is CASSGEGGSGANVLTF.

The chain has TRBV6-5 and TRBJ1-2; a weak D match, TRBD1 (5 bases). CDR1 is MNHEY, CDR2 SVGAGI, per germline. Deletions cut 6 bases from V and 4 bases from J, with 18 bases between. The CDR3 is made up of 15 amino acids. CDR3: CASRPLGTDSYGYTF. CDR3 nucleotides: TGTGCCAGCAGACCATTGGGAACTGACAGCTATGGCTACACCTTC.

This chain connects TRBV5-1 to TRBJ2-2; 10 bases are shared with TRBD2. Germline CDR1 and CDR2: SGHRS and YFSETQ. CDR3 length: 20 residues. V lost 2 bases and J lost 6; bases outside the gene matches: 19. CDR3 nucleotides: TGCGCCAGCAGCTTACTACCGGCGGCTAGCGGGAGTAGGGCCGCCGGGGAGCTGTTTTTT. Protein product: CASSLLPAASGSRAAGELFF.

This chain connects TRBV27 to TRBJ1-6; 7 bases fit TRBD1. With 0 bases clipped from V and 1 base from J, the junction kept 3 bases outside the gene matches. The CDR3 has 17 residues. Germline V lookup: CDR1 MNHEY, CDR2 SMNVEV (reference sequence). The CDR3 loop is CASSLSHRGSYNSPLHF. CDR3 DNA sequence: TGTGCCAGCAGTTTATCGCACAGGGGATCCTATAATTCACCCCTCCACTTT.

Here the CDR3 DNA reads TGTGCCAGCAGCTTAGCGGGTGCAAACACAGATACGCAGTATTTT. Its protein product is CASSLAGANTDTQYF. The chain has TRBV11-2 and TRBJ2-3; D not certain. Germline CDR1 reads SGHAT; CDR2 reads FQNNGV. The CDR3 length is 15 residues. V was trimmed by 1 base and J by 2 bases, leaving 10 bases between them. The full variable domain, its missing parts supplied by reference TRBV11-2 and TRBJ2-3, is EAGVAQSPRYKIIEKRQSVAFWCNPISGHATLYWYQQILGQGPKLLIQFQNNGVVDDSQLPKDRFSAERLKGVDSTLKIQPAKLEDSAVYLCASSLAGANTDTQYFGPGTRLTVL.

The sample holds one count of this clone. The gene calls are TRBV10-3 and TRBJ2-5; D gene ambiguous. V lost 5 bases to trimming and J lost 0 bases, with 7 bases between them. CDR3 size: 13 residues. Germline assignment: CDR1 ENHRY and CDR2 SYGVKD. The chain's CDR3 is CAISLGNQETQYF. The CDR3 DNA reads as TGTGCCATCAGTCTCGGAAACCAAGAGACCCAGTACTTC.

The gene calls are TRBV6-5 and TRBJ1-2; D gene ambiguous. The V end was cut by 7 bases, the J end by 5 bases, with 20 bases between. Germline V gives CDR1 MNHEY, CDR2 SVGAGI. The CDR3 totals 15 residues. Here the CDR3 DNA reads TGTGCCAGCAACGCAGATCGGGGTTTGTATTATGGCTACACCTTC. Translating it yields CASNADRGLYYGYTF.

The chain recombines TRBV2 with TRBJ1-3; no definite D call. Germline V lookup: CDR1 SNHLY, CDR2 FYNNEI. The CDR3 length is 14 residues. Trimming shortened V by 5 bases and J by 0 bases, and 8 bases separated the two germline ends. CDR3: CASSRALSGNTIYF. The CDR3, as DNA: TGTGCCAGCAGTCGGGCCCTCTCTGGAAACACCATATATTTT.

The J gene is TRBJ1-6, the V gene TRBV5-6; a possible D gene is TRBD1 (5 bases). Germline assignment: CDR1 SGHDT and CDR2 YYEEEE. The CDR3 extends over 13 amino acids. The germline V and J ends were trimmed by 7 bases and 8 bases, with 13 bases remaining between them. DNA of the CDR3: TGTGCCAGCCGGGGGTGGATGGATTCACCCCTCCACTTT. Translating gives CASRGWMDSPLHF.